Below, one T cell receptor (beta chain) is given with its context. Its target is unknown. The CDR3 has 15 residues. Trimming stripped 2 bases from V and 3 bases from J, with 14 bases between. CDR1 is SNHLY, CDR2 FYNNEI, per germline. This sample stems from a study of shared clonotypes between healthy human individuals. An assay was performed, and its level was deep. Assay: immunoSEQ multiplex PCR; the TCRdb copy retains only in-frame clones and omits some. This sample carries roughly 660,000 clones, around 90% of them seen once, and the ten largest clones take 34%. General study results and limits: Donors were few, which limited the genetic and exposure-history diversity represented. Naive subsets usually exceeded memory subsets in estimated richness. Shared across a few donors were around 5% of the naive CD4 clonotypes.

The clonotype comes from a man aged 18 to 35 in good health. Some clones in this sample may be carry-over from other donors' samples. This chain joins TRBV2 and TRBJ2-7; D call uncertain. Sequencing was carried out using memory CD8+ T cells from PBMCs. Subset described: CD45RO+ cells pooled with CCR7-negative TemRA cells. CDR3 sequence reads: CASSELSTKLYEQYF. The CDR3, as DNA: TGTGCCAGCAGTGAACTTAGCACCAAACTCTACGAGCAGTACTTC. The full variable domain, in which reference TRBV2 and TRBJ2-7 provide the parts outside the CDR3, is EPEVTQTPSHQVTQMGQEVILRCVPISNHLYFYWYRQILGQKVEFLVSFYNNEISEKSEIFDDQFSVERPDGSNFTLKIRSTKLEDSAMYFCASSELSTKLYEQYFGPGTRLTVT.